The sequence of this TCR beta chain was determined in a study of T cells in Graves' hyperthyroidism and ophthalmopathy. Study summary: Peripheral blood was taken when the disease was first diagnosed, before any treatment began. Study findings and constraints: Expanded thyroid clonotypes (above 0.001) were mostly also found in blood.

The germline V and J ends were trimmed by 0 bases and 4 bases, with 13 bases remaining between them. This CDR3 is 15 amino acids long. Germline CDR1 SGHRS, CDR2 YFSETQ. Diagnostic assessment was based on clinical symptoms, serum thyroxine and TRAb, thyroid ultrasound and orbital computed tomography. RNA transcripts served as the template for amplifying TCR beta CDR3 regions. During a first-round RT-PCR of the TCR CDR3, the HTBI primer set was used. TCRdb itself ran the multiplex PCR reads through MiXCR, one entry per CDR3 protein. The table includes about half a million distinct CDR3 sequences, roughly a sixth detected once. A note on this clonotype: Antigen unknown.

The material sequenced was blood. This sequence originates from a woman aged 25-40 years with Graves' ophthalmopathy. The V call is TRBV5-1, the J call TRBJ1-1; a possible D gene is TRBD1 (5 bases). As DNA, the CDR3 is TGCGCCAGCAGCTTGGATAGTGTGGGGGGCACTGAAGCTTTCTTT. Translation gives CASSLDSVGGTEAFF.